These 28 T cell receptor beta chains were sequenced from one sample in a study of vaccination and CD4 T cells after COVID-19. Researchers used the Oncomine TCR Beta short-read assay to sequence DNA from cultured CD4+ T cells. TCRdb recomputed calls from the PCR reads with MiXCR, one row per CDR3 protein. The sample carries fewer than 15,000 distinct CDR3 sequences, approximately 55% recorded once. Treatment noted: approximately 11-day PBMC culture with coronavirus spike peptide pools or control peptides (ViraFEST assay). These receptors have no known antigen. Specimen: CD4+ T cells from blood, cultured in vitro, collected before SARS-CoV-2 vaccination. Every receptor here comes from a human donor who had recovered from COVID-19.

This clonotype was seen more than once but under ten times. The chain has TRBV6-2 or TRBV6-3 and TRBJ2-7, with 10 positions matching TRBD1. Germline V gives CDR1 MNHEY, CDR2 SVGEGT. This CDR3 region has 15 residues. Trimming removed 5 bases from V and 3 bases from J; junction bases left unmatched: 7. This CDR3 reads CASSDTGTGVYEQYF. CDR3 nucleotide sequence: TGTGCCAGCAGTGATACCGGGACAGGGGTCTACGAGCAGTACTTC.

J is TRBJ2-5 and V is TRBV11-2; 11 positions match TRBD2. This CDR3 region has 15 residues. Germline-derived CDR1 and CDR2 are SGHAT and FQNNGV. V lost 1 base to trimming and J lost 4 bases; unmatched junction nucleotides: 2. The CDR3: CASSLALAGGETQYF. CDR3 coding DNA: TGTGCCAGCAGCTTAGCTCTAGCGGGGGGAGAGACCCAGTACTTC.

This sequence joins TRBV14 and TRBJ1-5, with unresolved D. CDR1 and CDR2 (germline): SGHDN, FVKESK. CDR3 length equals 12 residues. Trimming cost V 4 bases and J 9 bases, with 10 bases left between them. CDR3 sequence: CASSLDRGPQHF. DNA for the CDR3: TGTGCCAGCAGCCTTGACCGGGGGCCCCAGCATTTT.

This clonotype was seen a handful of times. The chain joins TRBV7-6 to TRBJ2-3; 9 positions agree with TRBD2. This CDR3 is built from 14 residues. Per the germline V gene, CDR1 is SGHVS and CDR2 is FNYEAQ. J gave up 4 bases and V 5 bases, and 4 bases lay outside the gene matches. The CDR3 DNA is TGTGCCAGCAGCCGCGGGACTAGCCCAGATACGCAGTATTTT. Encoded protein: CASSRGTSPDTQYF.

The chain employs TRBV29-1 and TRBJ1-2; D gene uncertain. CDR3 length: 11 amino acids. Trimming took 5 bases from V and 6 from J, leaving 10 bases between them. Germline V gene lookup returns CDR1 SQVTM and CDR2 ANQGSEA. In nucleotides, the CDR3 is TGCAGCGTTTCATACGGGCATGGCTACACCTTC. It yields the protein CSVSYGHGYTF. Combining the CDR3 with reference TRBV29-1 and TRBJ1-2 gives the whole variable domain SAVISQKPSRDICQRGTSLTIQCQVDSQVTMMFWYRQQPGQSLTLIATANQGSEATYESGFVIDKFPISRPNLTFSTLTVSNMSPEDSSIYLCSVSYGHGYTFGSGTRLTVV.

This clonotype was seen only a few times. This chain uses TRBV20-1 with TRBJ1-6; no reliable D call. Between the trimmed V and J ends, which lost 3 bases and 6 bases, there was a span of 9 bases. This CDR3 comprises 13 residues. From germline, CDR1 is DFQATT and CDR2 SNEGSKA (reference sequence). The CDR3 nucleotides are TGCAGTGCTAGGGCCGGGTTTAATTCACCCCTCCACTTT. Translation: CSARAGFNSPLHF.

The gene calls are TRBV7-2 and TRBJ2-5; 7 bases fit TRBD1. This CDR3 region has 14 residues. In germline, CDR1 is SGHTA, CDR2 FQGNSA. The V segment lost 5 bases and the J segment 2 bases; nucleotides outside the gene matches: 5. CDR3 loop: CASSPRTGQETQYF. CDR3 coding DNA: TGTGCCAGCAGCCCTCGGACAGGACAAGAGACCCAGTACTTC.

This clonotype was counted only a few times. This chain joins TRBV6-5 and TRBJ1-2, with a possible D match to TRBD1 (6 bases). Germline V gene sequence: CDR1 MNHEY, CDR2 SVGAGI. This CDR3 has 15 amino acids. V gave up 1 base and J gave up 2 bases, with 11 bases separating them. DNA for the CDR3: TGTGCCAGCAGTTACTATGCAGGGGAAAACTATGGCTACACCTTC. Its translation: CASSYYAGENYGYTF.

This clonotype was counted a few times. The chain employs TRBV10-3 and TRBJ1-1, with TRBD1 as a possible D gene (6 bases). CDR1 and CDR2 (germline): ENHRY, SYGVKD. The CDR3 is made up of 13 amino acids. V was clipped by 8 bases and J by 2 bases, with 12 bases between them. The CDR3 is CAIQGRINTEAFF. The DNA for the CDR3 is TGTGCCATCCAGGGGAGGATCAACACTGAAGCTTTCTTT.

In DNA form, the CDR3 reads TGTGCCAGCAGTTACTCGATAAGCTCGGACAGCGGGGACGAGCAGTACTTC. As protein: CASSYSISSDSGDEQYF. The gene calls are TRBV6-2 or TRBV6-3 and TRBJ2-7; D is possibly TRBD2 (7 bases). This CDR3 comprises 17 residues. The V gene lost 0 bases and the J gene lost 5 bases, with 20 bases spanning the gap. Germline V gene lookup returns CDR1 MNHEY and CDR2 SVGEGT.

This clonotype was counted between two and nine times. The chain joins TRBV20-1 to TRBJ2-5, with 9 bases lining up with TRBD1. Trimming at V came to 6 bases and at J to 5 bases, leaving 10 bases not matched to a gene. Germline V gene data show CDR1 as DFQATT and CDR2 as SNEGSKA (reference sequence). This CDR3 spans 14 amino acids. The DNA for the CDR3 is TGCAGTGCCATAGGGGGACAGGGCCGGGAGACCCAGTACTTC. It specifies CSAIGGQGRETQYF.

The V gene is TRBV29-1, the J gene TRBJ1-1, with TRBD1 matching over 7 bases. The germline gives CDR1 SQVTM, CDR2 ANQGSEA. The CDR3 contains 12 residues. V was pared by 6 bases and J by 0 bases, with 1 base of the junction left unmatched. This chain's CDR3 is CSVTGLNTEAFF. As DNA, the CDR3 is TGCAGCGTGACAGGGCTGAACACTGAAGCTTTCTTT.

The chain combines TRBV29-1 with TRBJ1-1; no clear D gene. The ends were cut back, 5 bases at V and 1 base at J, with 14 bases in the middle. CDR1 is SQVTM and CDR2 is ANQGSEA in the germline V gene. The length of the CDR3 is 14 residues. The CDR3 is CSVRWRLKNTEAFF. CDR3 nucleotide sequence: TGCAGCGTTCGTTGGAGACTAAAGAACACTGAAGCTTTCTTT.

This clonotype was seen a handful of times. The chain has TRBV7-9 and TRBJ1-2, with a tentative D call TRBD1 (5 bases). Germline loops: CDR1 SEHNR, CDR2 FQNEAQ (reference sequence). The CDR3 runs 14 residues. Trimming pared 1 base from V and 4 bases from J, leaving 10 bases between. As DNA, the CDR3 is TGTGCCAGCAGCTTAGATACAGGAGGCTATGGCTACACCTTC. This encodes CASSLDTGGYGYTF. Supplemented by reference TRBV7-9 and TRBJ1-2, the full variable domain reads DTGVSQNPRHKITKRGQNVTFRCDPISEHNRLYWYRQTLGQGPEFLTYFQNEAQLEKSRLLSDRFSAERPKGSFSTLEIQRTEQGDSAMYLCASSLDTGGYGYTFGSGTRLTVV.

The gene calls are TRBV28 and TRBJ1-1; 7 nucleotides line up with TRBD1. CDR3 length: 15 amino acids. The germline V gene has CDR1 MDHEN and CDR2 SYDVKM. V was clipped by 3 bases and J by 1 base; unmatched bases: 5. The CDR3 DNA follows: TGTGCCAGCAGTTTCCGGACAGGAAAGAACACTGAAGCTTTCTTT. It codes for CASSFRTGKNTEAFF. Filled out from reference TRBV28 and TRBJ1-1, the complete variable domain reads DVKVTQSSRYLVKRTGEKVFLECVQDMDHENMFWYRQDPGLGLRLIYFSYDVKMKEKGDIPEGYSVSREKKERFSLILESASTNQTSMYLCASSFRTGKNTEAFFGQGTRLTVV.

The chain carries TRBV6-1 and TRBJ1-5, with 8 bases lining up with TRBD1. This CDR3 region has 19 residues. Losses at the gene ends were 6 bases for V and 0 bases for J; bases not matched to a gene: 16. Germline CDR1 and CDR2: MNHNS and SASEGT. The CDR3 protein is CASSRNDRGFDYSNQPQHF. Written as DNA, the CDR3 is TGTGCCAGCAGCCGGAACGACAGGGGATTTGATTATAGCAATCAGCCCCAGCATTTT.

The genes are TRBV7-3 and TRBJ2-1; TRBD2 matches 7 bases. Germline CDR1 and CDR2: SGHTA and FQGTGA. This CDR3 is 14 amino acids long. J lost 5 bases, V lost 5 bases, and 6 bases had no gene match. CDR3 region: CASSPRGDDNEQFF. Written as DNA, the CDR3 is TGTGCCAGCAGCCCTCGGGGGGACGACAATGAGCAGTTCTTC. The complete variable domain, with remaining parts taken from reference TRBV7-3 and TRBJ2-1, reads GAGVSQTPSNKVTEKGKYVELRCDPISGHTALYWYRQSLGQGPEFLIYFQGTGAADDSGLPNDRFFAVRPEGSVSTLKIQRTERGDSAVYLCASSPRGDDNEQFFGPGTRLTVL.

This clonotype was seen only once. The chain has TRBV5-4 and TRBJ1-2; D may be TRBD1 (6 bases). V lost 0 bases and J lost 1, with 16 bases in between. The CDR3 is 17 residues long. Germline CDR1 reads SGHNT; CDR2 reads YYREEE (reference sequence). CDR3 sequence reads: CASSLGGTGALNYGYTF. The CDR3, as DNA: TGTGCCAGCAGCTTGGGGGGGACGGGGGCCCTTAACTATGGCTACACCTTC.

The CDR3 region has the DNA TGTGCCAGCAGCCAAGATTCACGGGACACTGAAGCTTTCTTT. Translation gives CASSQDSRDTEAFF. The genes are TRBV3-1 and TRBJ1-1, with D hard to call. The length of the CDR3 is 14 residues. The germline CDR1 and CDR2 sequences are LGHDT and YNNKEL (reference sequence). V lost 0 bases, J lost 3 bases, and 8 bases lay in between.

This chain connects TRBV19 to TRBJ1-6; a possible D gene is TRBD1 (5 bases). The CDR3 contains 17 residues. V lost 3 bases and J lost 5, with 17 bases in between. From germline, CDR1 is LNHDA and CDR2 SQIVND (reference sequence). The chain's CDR3 is CASSIRGRVADNSPLHF. The CDR3 region has the DNA TGTGCCAGTAGTATTAGGGGCCGGGTCGCTGATAATTCACCCCTCCACTTT.

This clonotype appeared a few times. This rearrangement joins TRBV15 to TRBJ1-4, with unresolved D. The germline V and J ends were trimmed by 0 bases and 5 bases, with 4 bases remaining between them. The length of the CDR3 is 13 residues. Germline CDR1 and CDR2: LNHNV and YYDKDF (reference sequence). The CDR3, as DNA: TGTGCCACCAGCAGAGATCGGAATGAAAAACTGTTTTTT. Protein product: CATSRDRNEKLFF. The variable domain in full, completed from reference TRBV15 and TRBJ1-4, reads DAMVIQNPRYQVTQFGKPVTLSCSQTLNHNVMYWYQQKSSQAPKLLFHYYDKDFNNEADTPDNFQSRRPNTSFCFLDIRSPGLGDTAMYLCATSRDRNEKLFFGSGTQLSVL.

This clonotype occurred once. V and J are TRBV11-2 and TRBJ2-3, with no clear D. The germline gives CDR1 SGHAT, CDR2 FQNNGV. The CDR3 sequence is 14 residues long. V lost 2 bases, J lost 5 bases, and 11 bases lay in between. The CDR3 nucleotides are TGTGCCAGCAGCTTAAAAACGGGCAGAGATACGCAGTATTTT. As protein: CASSLKTGRDTQYF.

The genes are TRBV7-9 and TRBJ2-2; unclear D gene. Per the germline V gene, CDR1 is SEHNR and CDR2 is FQNEAQ (reference sequence). Trimming left V 2 bases short and J 6 bases short, with 16 bases between. The length of the CDR3 is 16 residues. The chain's CDR3 is CASSLLLPSGAGELFF. DNA for the CDR3: TGTGCCAGCAGCTTATTATTACCGTCTGGGGCCGGGGAGCTGTTTTTT.

The rearrangement links TRBV20-1 to TRBJ1-1, with 9 bases matching TRBD1. V was pared by 5 bases and J by 6 bases, with 7 bases of the junction left unmatched. CDR1 is DFQATT and CDR2 is SNEGSKA in the germline V gene (reference sequence). The CDR3 runs to 13 residues. The DNA for the CDR3 is TGCAGTGCTTCGGACAGGGGATTGGCTGAAGCTTTCTTT. It translates to CSASDRGLAEAFF.

The table lists this clonotype with a few counts. V and J are TRBV20-1 and TRBJ1-2; tentatively, D is TRBD1 (6 bases). Trimming removed 5 bases from V and 7 bases from J, with 14 bases in between. This CDR3 spans 12 amino acids. From germline, CDR1 is DFQATT and CDR2 SNEGSKA (reference sequence). CDR3 protein: CSARTGKGGYTF. The CDR3 bases are TGCAGTGCTCGAACAGGGAAGGGTGGCTACACCTTC.

The chain recombines TRBV19 with TRBJ2-5; D not certain. Between the trimmed V and J ends, which lost 4 bases and 5 bases, there was a span of 8 bases. This CDR3 region has 12 residues. Germline CDR1 is LNHDA and CDR2 is SQIVND (reference sequence). The CDR3, as DNA: TGTGCCAGTAGTAGAGGTATCGAGACCCAGTACTTC. Protein: CASSRGIETQYF. Full variable domain (outside the CDR3, taken from reference TRBV19 and TRBJ2-5): DGGITQSPKYLFRKEGQNVTLSCEQNLNHDAMYWYRQDPGQGLRLIYYSQIVNDFQKGDIAEGYSVSREKKESFPLTVTSAQKNPTAFYLCASSRGIETQYFGPGTRLLVL.

This clonotype is medium-sized. This rearrangement joins TRBV7-9 to TRBJ1-2, with a possible D match to TRBD1 (6 bases). The CDR3 loop spans 15 amino acids. Between the trimmed V and J ends, which lost 6 bases and 2 bases, there was a span of 16 bases. In germline, CDR1 is SEHNR, CDR2 FQNEAQ (reference sequence). The CDR3, as DNA: TGTGCCAGCAGTTCAGGAGGGGGAGTGAACTATGGCTACACCTTC. Translated: CASSSGGGVNYGYTF. The full variable domain, rest sourced from reference TRBV7-9 and TRBJ1-2, is DTGVSQNPRHKITKRGQNVTFRCDPISEHNRLYWYRQTLGQGPEFLTYFQNEAQLEKSRLLSDRFSAERPKGSFSTLEIQRTEQGDSAMYLCASSSGGGVNYGYTFGSGTRLTVV.

This chain links TRBV6-1 with TRBJ2-5, with no clear D. The germline CDR1 and CDR2 sequences are MNHNS and SASEGT. Trimming removed 1 base at V and 6 bases at J, with 0 bases between. There are 10 residues in the CDR3. CDR3 sequence reads: CASSEETQYF. The CDR3 bases are TGTGCCAGCAGTGAAGAGACCCAGTACTTC.